The sequence of this T cell receptor beta chain was determined in a study of cytomegalovirus exposure and HLA in healthy donors. About the study: About 85 million unique TCRs from HLA-typed donors were held in an early release of data.

Details on this clone: What it binds is unknown.

Researchers ran the PCR with 60 Vbeta and 13 Jbeta primers. Clones were read by immunoSEQ multiplex PCR, and TCRdb kept only the in-frame ones, dropping some. Counted here are about 120,000 clones, roughly three quarters occurring once; the ten biggest clones make up 10% to 15%. Study findings and constraints: TCR beta V segments were, for the most part, productive about 87% or about 30% of the time in an earlier analysis.

With V trimmed by 7 bases and J by 7 bases, 9 bases remained unmatched. The CDR3 spans 15 residues. CDR1 and CDR2 from the germline V gene are SGHRS and YFSETQ. The chain is built from TRBV5-1 and TRBJ2-1; 12 bases line up with TRBD2. The TCR sequence derives from a woman aged 40 to 50 in good health and CMV-seropositive. The sample consisted of PBMCs. The CDR3 region has the DNA TGCGCCAGCGGATATACTAGCGGGGGGATAAATGAGCAGTTCTTC. Its protein product is CASGYTSGGINEQFF.